The T cell receptor (beta chain) described here comes from a study of cytomegalovirus exposure and HLA in healthy donors. Study at large: The approximately 120 million unique TCR beta sequences, from around 200 million T cells, were found by an earlier analysis. The study, taken as a whole, reports: Reports credit the classifier with highly specific, highly sensitive diagnosis of cytomegalovirus status. Data from an earlier analysis indicated that most TCR beta V segments were productive either about 90% or about 30% of the time. Among TCR beta chains of equal frequency, HLA-associated ones were more clonally expanded in a later analysis.

Between the trimmed V and J ends, which lost 4 bases and 2 bases, there was a span of 15 bases. The CDR3 consists of 14 residues. Per germline, CDR1 SQVTM and CDR2 ANQGSEA. 13 Jbeta primers and 60 Vbeta primers were used for the PCR. Here immunoSEQ multiplex PCR was the method, and the copy in TCRdb shows in-frame clones only, minus some. The sample shows 60,000 or so clones, about four fifths of them seen only once. Concerning this clone itself: Antigen unknown.

The chain couples TRBV29-1 to TRBJ2-7; a weak D match, TRBD1 (5 bases). This receptor was identified in a man between 35 and 55 years old in good health and CMV-seronegative. Sequenced sample: PBMCs. The DNA of the CDR3 is TGCAGCGTTGTAGGGCAGGGAAAGGCCTACGAGCAGTACTTC. Translation gives CSVVGQGKAYEQYF.